This T cell receptor beta chain was identified during a study of shared clonotypes between healthy human individuals. Study-level background: Per donor, three plates held CD4 naive cells, three held CD4 memory, two held CD8 naive and one held CD8 memory.

Repertoires were generated with immunoSEQ multiplex PCR, while TCRdb's copy carries only in-frame clones and drops some. The sample shows around 700,000 clones, roughly 94% of them seen only once. Only CD45RO-negative cells positively selected for CCR7 counted as naive CD8 cells, so terminally differentiated effector memory CD45RA+ cells were excluded. Remarks on this clone: As yet, its antigen is unknown. This may arise from a read error, as a much more abundant clone is one base away. The same CDR3 also results from other DNA sequences found in this sample.

V lost 5 bases, J lost 4 bases, and 3 bases lay in between. Germline assignment: CDR1 MDHEN and CDR2 SYDVKM. The CDR3 consists of 11 residues. Study-level results: Sampling covered nothing but blood. Tissue TCR repertoires likely differ from those found in blood.

The sample consisted of naive CD8+ T cells sorted from blood. The TCR originated in a young man in good health. V gene TRBV28 combines with J gene TRBJ2-1; the D is unclear. For the CDR3, the DNA is TGTGCCAGCAGTAGTTACAATGAGCAGTTCTTC. Its protein product is CASSSYNEQFF.